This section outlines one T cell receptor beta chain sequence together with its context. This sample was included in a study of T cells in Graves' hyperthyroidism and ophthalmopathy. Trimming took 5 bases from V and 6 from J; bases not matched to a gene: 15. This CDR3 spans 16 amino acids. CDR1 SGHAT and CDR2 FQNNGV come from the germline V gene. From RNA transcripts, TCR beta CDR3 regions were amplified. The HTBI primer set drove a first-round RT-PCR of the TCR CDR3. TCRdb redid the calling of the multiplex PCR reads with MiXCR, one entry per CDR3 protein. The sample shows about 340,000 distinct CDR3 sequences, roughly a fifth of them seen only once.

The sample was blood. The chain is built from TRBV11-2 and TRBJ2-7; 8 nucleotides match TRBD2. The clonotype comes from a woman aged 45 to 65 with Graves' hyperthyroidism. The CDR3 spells CASSAPGEREIGEQYF. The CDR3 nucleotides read TGTGCCAGCAGCGCCCCAGGGGAGCGGGAGATAGGCGAGCAGTACTTC.